What follows are 12 T cell receptor beta chains derived from one specimen sequenced in a study of T cell repertoires in cytomegalovirus infection (dated by TCRdb to the late 2010s). TCRdb records Illumina HiSeq 1500 as the sequencer. TCRdb itself trimmed the public reads at Q25 with fastp, ran MiXCR and retained productive beta chains. Rows with one shared CDR3 protein collapse into an entry with the most common genes and DNA. The sample table lists about 190,000 distinct CDR3 sequences, roughly 9.8% of them with a count of one. Of the sample, roughly 5.1% falls within the top ten clones. Material: PBMCs. These receptors all come from a human donor in good health (CMV status not recorded). Some clones in this sample may be carry-over from other donors' samples.

This clonotype occurred once. Because it lacks the conserved phenylalanine or tryptophan at the end, this CDR3 is likely a read error. This chain joins TRBV29-1 and TRBJ2-5, with 9 bases aligning to TRBD2. CDR3 length: 14 residues. The germline V gene encodes CDR1 SQVTM and CDR2 ANQGSEA. Losses at the gene ends were 8 bases for V and 2 bases for J; bases not matched to a gene: 9. CDR3 coding DNA: TGCAGCTCCGGGCTAGCGGGAACTCAAGAGACCCAGTACTTA. It encodes CSSGLAGTQETQYL.

This clonotype occurred many times. This chain joins TRBV19 and TRBJ2-7; a possible D gene is TRBD2 (5 bases). Trimming took off 6 bases at V and 0 bases at J, with 18 bases between the two ends. CDR1 is LNHDA and CDR2 is SQIVND in the germline V gene (reference sequence). The CDR3 totals 16 residues. CDR3 amino acids: CASSRLGRRSSYEQYF. The DNA of the CDR3 is TGTGCCAGTAGCAGGTTGGGGAGAAGGAGCTCCTACGAGCAGTACTTC.

At least ten counts were recorded for this clonotype. The V and J genes are TRBV14 and TRBJ1-1; D is possibly TRBD1 (6 bases). This CDR3 has 15 amino acids. Between the trimmed V and J ends, which lost 2 bases and 9 bases, there was a span of 19 bases. From germline, CDR1 is SGHDN and CDR2 FVKESK. The CDR3 here is CASSQRGAGARKAFF. The CDR3 nucleotides are TGTGCCAGCAGCCAAAGGGGGGCGGGGGCGAGGAAAGCTTTCTTT. Looking up the rest from reference TRBV14 and TRBJ1-1 gives the full variable domain: EAGVTQFPSHSVIEKGQTVTLRCDPISGHDNLYWYRRVMGKEIKFLLHFVKESKQDESGMPNNRFLAERTGGTYSTLKVQPAELEDSGVYFCASSQRGAGARKAFFGQGTRLTVV.

This clonotype has ten or more counts. The chain joins TRBV6-4 to TRBJ2-2, with 9 positions matching TRBD2. Per germline, CDR1 MRHNA and CDR2 SNTAGT. This CDR3 region has 15 residues. The ends lost 5 bases at V and 3 bases at J; junction bases unmatched: 4. The CDR3, as DNA: TGTGCCAGCAGTCCGGTAGCGGGGGACACCGGGGAGCTGTTTTTT. It codes for CASSPVAGDTGELFF.

The chain carries TRBV28 and TRBJ2-1; D unclear. Trimming left V 7 bases short and J 0 bases short, with 13 bases between. The CDR3 totals 15 residues. The germline V gene encodes CDR1 MDHEN and CDR2 SYDVKM. The CDR3 bases are TGTGCCAGCAACAAACACCCCTACTCCTACAATGAGCAGTTCTTC. This encodes CASNKHPYSYNEQFF. Supplemented by reference TRBV28 and TRBJ2-1, the full variable domain reads DVKVTQSSRYLVKRTGEKVFLECVQDMDHENMFWYRQDPGLGLRLIYFSYDVKMKEKGDIPEGYSVSREKKERFSLILESASTNQTSMYLCASNKHPYSYNEQFFGPGTRLTVL.

A note on this clonotype: Possible read error: a much larger clone is one base away. The gene calls are TRBV11-2 and TRBJ2-3; 7 positions agree with TRBD1. This CDR3 has 15 residues. Germline values: CDR1 SGHAT, CDR2 FQNNGV. The CDR3 coding sequence is TGTGCCAGCAGCGCCCGGGACAGTTCCACAGATACGGAGTATTTT. Translation gives CASSARDSSTDTEYF.

This clonotype was recorded a few times. The chain recombines TRBV15 with TRBJ1-2; 7 bases align to TRBD1. This CDR3 is built from 13 residues. V was pared by 8 bases and J by 2 bases, with 5 bases of the junction left unmatched. Germline lookup yields CDR1 LNHNV and CDR2 YYDKDF (reference sequence). The CDR3, as DNA: TGTGCCACCCGGGGACAGAACAACTATGGCTACACCTTC. Residues: CATRGQNNYGYTF.

The J gene is TRBJ1-2, the V gene TRBV10-3; 7 nucleotides match TRBD1. This CDR3 is 12 amino acids long. V trimming: 2 bases; J trimming: 7 bases; junction bases outside the gene matches: 1. Germline CDR1 and CDR2: ENHRY and SYGVKD. CDR3 sequence: CAISETGVGYTF. The CDR3 coding sequence is TGTGCCATCAGTGAGACAGGGGTTGGCTACACCTTC.

This clonotype appeared many times. The V call is TRBV5-1, the J call TRBJ1-1, with D unclear. The CDR3 has 14 residues. Germline V CDR1 and CDR2: SGHRS, YFSETQ. Trimming pared 0 bases from V and 5 bases from J, leaving 11 bases between. CDR3 sequence reads: CASSLVIAGTEAFF. In DNA form, the CDR3 reads TGCGCCAGCAGCTTGGTCATTGCTGGTACTGAAGCTTTCTTT.

This clonotype appeared a few times. The chain is built from TRBV27 and TRBJ1-2; D may be TRBD1 (6 bases). Per germline, CDR1 MNHEY and CDR2 SMNVEV (reference sequence). Trimming stripped 2 bases from V and 4 bases from J, with 14 bases between. This CDR3 contains 15 residues. This CDR3 reads CASSLGVGAGYGYTF. The CDR3 region has the DNA TGTGCCAGCAGTTTAGGGGTGGGGGCAGGCTATGGCTACACCTTC.

The chain uses TRBV20-1 and TRBJ2-3; D is possibly TRBD1 or TRBD2 (6 bases each). Trimming stripped 3 bases from V and 0 bases from J, with 37 bases between. Germline assignment: CDR1 DFQATT and CDR2 SNEGSKA (reference sequence). This CDR3 has 23 amino acids. The CDR3 protein is CSASPPWGAAAIDGRLSTDTQYF. In DNA form, the CDR3 reads TGCAGTGCTAGCCCTCCTTGGGGGGCCGCCGCAATCGACGGCCGCCTAAGCACAGATACGCAGTATTTT.

This clonotype was detected ten times or more. The chain joins TRBV19 to TRBJ1-2, with D hard to call. Germline CDR1 reads LNHDA; CDR2 reads SQIVND (reference sequence). Trimming left V 7 bases short and J 8 bases short, with 20 bases between. This CDR3 contains 14 residues. CDR3 DNA sequence: TGTGCCAGTATCCCTAATGACGGGAGAGGCGGCTACACCTTC. It is translated as CASIPNDGRGGYTF.